One sample yielded the 3 T cell receptor beta chains listed below, sequenced in a study of control samples from healthy donors and cancer patients. Repertoires were generated with immunoSEQ multiplex PCR, while TCRdb's copy carries only in-frame clones and drops some. The sample contains fewer than 200,000 clones, 90% to 95% of which appear only once. Sequencing input: PBMCs. The receptors stem from a man aged 55-75 years with colorectal cancer.

CDR3 nucleotide sequence: TGTGCCAGCAGCGTAGAAGGGGGACAGGCCTACGAGCAGTACTTC. Translation gives CASSVEGGQAYEQYF. The rearrangement uses TRBV9 and TRBJ2-7; 8 bases match TRBD1. Germline CDR1 and CDR2: SGDLS and YYNGEE. V was pared by 0 bases and J by 2 bases, with 4 bases of the junction left unmatched. The CDR3 totals 15 residues. Full variable domain (outside the CDR3, taken from reference TRBV9 and TRBJ2-7): DSGVTQTPKHLITATGQRVTLRCSPRSGDLSVYWYQQSLDQGLQFLIQYYNGEERAKGNILERFSAQQFPDLHSELNLSSLELGDSALYFCASSVEGGQAYEQYFGPGTRLTVT.

The chain recombines TRBV19 with TRBJ2-3; TRBD2 is a possible D gene (6 bases). Germline V gives CDR1 LNHDA, CDR2 SQIVND (reference sequence). V was trimmed by 5 bases and J by 4 bases, leaving 13 bases between them. This CDR3 contains 14 residues. The CDR3 DNA sequence: TGTGCCAGTAGTCCTTCTAGCGCTGCAGATACGCAGTATTTT. Protein: CASSPSSAADTQYF.

V gene TRBV7-8 combines with J gene TRBJ2-5; D gene ambiguous. Per germline, CDR1 SGHVS and CDR2 FQNEAQ. The CDR3 length is 14 residues. V shed 6 bases and J shed 5 bases, with 16 bases lying between them. DNA for the CDR3: TGTGCCAGCAGTAGGTCCCCGGTAGGGGAGACCCAGTACTTC. Translated: CASSRSPVGETQYF.